This T cell receptor (beta chain) is drawn from a study of OX40 agonist ivuxolimab in advanced cancers. In the study overall: Antecedent anti-PD-1, anti-PD-L1 or anti-CTLA-4 therapy was permissible, with around 41% having received some. Regarding the study as a whole: More expanded clones were found, on average, in CD8+ than in CD4+ T cells. Both CD4+ and CD8+ T cell populations in blood had undergone clonal expansion by week 6 at 0.1 to 3.0 mg/kg.

Repertoires were generated with immunoSEQ multiplex PCR, while TCRdb's copy carries only in-frame clones and drops some. The sample lists 57,000 or so clones, roughly 86% occurring once. For this clone: Its cognate antigen is unknown.

The V gene end was trimmed by 1 base and the J gene end by 6 bases; junction bases not matched to a gene: 7. This CDR3 is 16 amino acids long. Looked up from germline, CDR1 is SGHRS and CDR2 is YFSETQ. The material sequenced was CD4+ or CD8+ T cells sorted from blood, taken in a trial of the OX40 agonist ivuxolimab. The rearrangement uses TRBV5-1 and TRBJ2-2, with 9 bases matching TRBD1. This TCR was recovered from an adult with an advanced solid tumor such as melanoma, head and neck, liver or kidney cancer. The DNA of the CDR3 is TGCGCCAGCAGCTTGCTGGGACAGGGCGACCCCGGGGAGCTGTTTTTT. Its translation is CASSLLGQGDPGELFF.